This TCR beta chain was documented in a study of blood T cells in healthy people across ages. Study-wide points: Diversity was higher, and naive CD4+ cells more numerous, in long-lived donors than in aged donors. Getting older went along with TCR beta diversity per million T cells dropping roughly linearly. Strong correlation linked observed beta diversity and percent naive T cells.

Combining a sample-barcoded 5' primer with a J-beta primer mix, a second PCR ran for about 7 to 12 cycles. MiXCR, run by TCRdb on the 5' RACE reads, gives a single entry per CDR3 protein. Of about 1.8 million distinct CDR3 sequences listed, approximately 50% are singletons. The CDR3 totals 16 residues. Germline V gene lookup returns CDR1 DFQATT and CDR2 SNEGSKA (reference sequence). In its sample, this clonotype was seen a few times. The antigen is not known. The sequence derives from a woman in her forties in good health. The sequencing input was blood. V and J are TRBV20-1 and TRBJ2-4, with 7 bases aligning to TRBD1. Gene TRBJ2-7 matches the end of the DNA better, so the J call may be wrong. CDR3 bases: TGCAGTGCTAGAGATTTTCGTCTAGGGGGCCTGAGCGAGCAGTACTTC. It yields the protein CSARDFRLGGLSEQYF.